This T cell receptor beta chain was captured in a study of T cells after yellow fever vaccination. Whole-study results and caveats: Most clones from primary vaccination were detected again post-booster (roughly 96% CD4, approximately 90% CD8). Highly abundant clonotypes carried over from the bulk population could end up in FACS-sorted repertoires as contaminants.

As for this clonotype: Its antigen is not known.

5'RACE template switching generated TCR cDNA, adding a universal primer site and UMIs. From the 5' RACE reads, TCRdb called clonotypes with MiXCR, one entry per CDR3 protein. The sample yields around 610,000 distinct CDR3 sequences, less than 15% seen once. The germline gives CDR1 MNHEY, CDR2 SVGAGI. CDR3 length: 12 amino acids. V was clipped by 6 bases and J by 13 bases, with 18 bases between them. This clonotype was sampled from a man aged 30 to 45 who received the YFV17D yellow fever vaccine. This material consisted of PBMCs, taken on the day of the yellow fever booster vaccination. This chain uses TRBV6-5 with TRBJ2-5; the D is unclear. CDR3 protein: CASRIDGSALYF. The CDR3 DNA follows: TGTGCCAGCAGGATCGATGGGTCAGCTTTGTACTTC.